The entry below gives a single TCR beta chain sequence along with its context. What it recognizes is unknown. The data were obtained in a study of cytomegalovirus exposure and HLA in healthy donors. Overall study results and limits: With further analysis later on, most CMV-associated TCR beta chains appeared HLA-restricted.

PCR primers comprised 60 Vbeta and 13 Jbeta primers. Generated by immunoSEQ multiplex PCR, the TCRdb table keeps only in-frame clones and is missing some. Its clone listing holds about 160,000 clones. Losses at the gene ends were 4 bases for V and 4 bases for J; bases not matched to a gene: 12. The CDR3 covers 16 residues. CDR1 is SGHNT, CDR2 YYREEE, per germline (reference sequence). The sequenced material came from PBMCs. The chain joins TRBV5-4 to TRBJ2-3; 7 nucleotides align to TRBD2. The TCR comes from a man aged 25-45 years in good health and CMV-seronegative. CDR3 loop: CASSPPRGGSADTQYF. CDR3 in DNA: TGTGCCAGCAGCCCCCCAAGGGGCGGGAGCGCAGATACGCAGTATTTT.